The table lists the clone carrying this T cell receptor (beta chain) with a few counts. The target antigen is unknown. Unique molecular identifiers tagged the TCRbeta library. TCRdb reprocessed the PCR reads with MiXCR, giving one entry per CDR3 protein. The data show about 830,000 distinct CDR3 sequences, less than 20% seen once. V shed 8 bases, J shed 0 bases, and the junction held 8 bases outside the gene matches. Per germline, CDR1 DFQATT and CDR2 SNEGSKA (reference sequence). This CDR3 is built from 15 residues. This entry comes from a study of T-cell reconstitution after alpha-beta-depleted transplantation in children. Findings of the study overall: Several hundred expanded graft clones reportedly supplied alpha-beta T cells about two months after transplant. Day-60 TCRbeta diversity that was high in some patients was derived from surviving recipient T cells and thymic progenitors.

The chain is built from TRBV20-1 and TRBJ2-1; 9 bases align to TRBD2. This clonotype was obtained from a male patient under 18 who had a stem cell transplant for acute lymphoblastic leukemia, so the T cells may come from the graft donor. Sequenced material: PBMCs, mostly from graft donor cells, taken 360 days after TCRalphabeta/CD19-depleted stem cell transplant. CDR3 DNA: TGCAGTTACCAGTATAGCGGGAGCTCCTACAATGAGCAGTTCTTC. The encoded protein is CSYQYSGSSYNEQFF.